The entry below gives a single T cell receptor (beta chain) sequence along with its context. Authors' analysis steps: For nucleated cells, counts were estimated from reference gene primer amplification. Assay used: immunoSEQ multiplex PCR; TCRdb lists only in-frame clones, some missing. V and J calls and clone size are those listed in that table; D and trimming were worked out from the DNA. Counted here are around 100,000 clones, about nine tenths occurring once; the ten biggest clones make up just over 5%. This specimen comes from a study of blood T cell repertoires in COVID-19. Background on the study: T cells, B-cell-depleted T cells, or PBMCs provided the cDNA or gDNA that served as material.

The CDR3 sequence is 15 residues long. V gave up 7 bases and J gave up 2 bases; unmatched junction bases: 8. Germline V lookup: CDR1 SNHLY, CDR2 FYNNEI. The chain joins TRBV2 to TRBJ2-7; 10 bases map to TRBD2. The TCR sequence derives from a man aged 50 to 60 with acute or convalescent COVID-19. The specimen was peripheral blood. In DNA, the CDR3 is TGTGCCAGCAACTACCGAGCGGGAGGGGCCTACGAGCAGTACTTC. Protein: CASNYRAGGAYEQYF.